This record looks at one T cell receptor (beta chain) sequence and its context. Per the germline V gene, CDR1 is SGHTS and CDR2 is YDEGEE. V was pared by 0 bases and J by 2 bases, with 5 bases between. The CDR3 spans 13 residues. In the authors' workflow: Amplification of reference gene primers was used by the study to estimate nucleated cell counts. Sequencing used immunoSEQ multiplex PCR; TCRdb keeps in-frame clones, though not all of them. V and J calls and clone size are those listed in that table; D and trimming were worked out from the DNA. Altogether 25,000 to 35,000 clones are present, 70% to 90% being singletons, with the ten largest covering 24%. The data stem from a study of blood T cell repertoires in COVID-19. About the research overall: The United States, Italy and Spain were the sources of the acute and convalescent COVID-19 samples. In each case, the material was cDNA or gDNA derived from T cells, B-cell-depleted T cells, or PBMCs.

This sequence was found in a human donor with active COVID-19. The donor label of this sample is uncertain. The V and J genes are TRBV5-8 and TRBJ2-5; D gene unclear. What was sequenced was peripheral blood. The CDR3 coding sequence is TGTGCCAGCAGCTTGGATCAGCAAGAGACCCAGTACTTC. Amino acids: CASSLDQQETQYF. Complete variable domain (other parts from reference TRBV5-8 and TRBJ2-5): EAGVTQSPTHLIKTRGQQATLRCSPISGHTSVYWYQQALGLGLQFLLWYDEGEERNRGNFPPRFSGRQFPNYSSELNVNALELEDSALYLCASSLDQQETQYFGPGTRLLVL.